This T cell receptor (beta chain) was profiled in a study of cytomegalovirus exposure and HLA in healthy donors (dated 2017 in TCRdb). Broadly, across the study: According to an earlier analysis of around 600 of the donors, about 179 million T cells yielded 100 million or so unique TCR beta sequences and around 280 Gb of sequence data. HLA typing covered class I and class II loci at four-digit resolution. To decide whether each TCR beta V gene segment behaved as functional or pseudogenic, an earlier analysis of some 600 of the donors relied on high-throughput TCR beta sequencing. Among the approximately 400 genotyped donors, more than 70% belonged to the genetic ancestry cluster associated with self-reported Caucasian donors. The aim of the study was to test whether cataloging public T cell receptors could identify signatures of past pathogen exposure. A few DR-DQ haplotypes were treated as single units for association and clustering because of strong linkage in the cohort. About 320 gigabases of sequencing data and approximately 93 million unique TCR sequences were included in an early release covering under 650 HLA-typed donors. In addition to the first cohort of 650 to 750 subjects, a separate validation cohort of some 120 different subjects was used. The study used immunosequencing to profile the T cell repertoires of under 700 subjects and linked those repertoires to cytomegalovirus serostatus. On average, around 230,000 unique TCR beta nucleotide sequences were sequenced per donor among 398 genotyped donors of the cohort, with roughly 18% of those sequences being non-productive. In a later analysis, previously published TCR beta repertoires from hundreds of donors were re-analyzed and high-resolution HLA genotyping was added so that TCR occurrence patterns could be studied. To predict cytomegalovirus infection status, the study brought together high-throughput TCR immunosequencing, statistical association of individual TCRs with disease status, and machine learning. Genome-wide SNP genotypes for about 60% of the roughly 670 donors were used in a later genetic analysis, which treated that subset as a discovery cohort. Donor age, sex, ethnicity and CMV serostatus were compiled alongside the repertoire data. All discovery cohort repertoires had been generated using a single sequencing platform. In the later analysis, no new phenotypic data were used to find candidate immune exposures; instead, reliance was placed on TCR beta sequences and their occurrence across donors. Typing coverage varied by locus: 629-630 donors for A, B, C, DRB1 and DQB1; some 520 for DQA1; approximately 610 for DPA1; roughly 450 for DPB1. Study-wide conclusions, independent of this receptor: Only TCR beta chains were sequenced in this cohort, and the absence of alpha or paired-chain data limited detectable features. Correlated functional status among segregating V segments might reflect linkage disequilibrium, but an unknown experimental factor could not be ruled out. According to a later genetic analysis, donors in an Asian-associated ancestry cluster had fewer N-insertions in productive TCRs than the approximately 670-donor mean. In a later analysis, several top co-occurrence clusters were reported to appear linked to parvovirus B19, influenza, CMV and Epstein-Barr virus. In the study, approximately 160 TCR beta chains were listed as associated with cytomegalovirus. In a later analysis, most CMV-associated TCR beta chains were found to appear HLA-restricted, with HLA associations seemingly driven largely by CMV exposure. Three of the identified cytomegalovirus-associated TCR beta chains were confirmed in vitro to be specific for cytomegalovirus antigens. A group of highly shared sequence variants was considered likely to be a technical artifact of the sequencing pipeline. The authors suggested that the approach could potentially be extended to other disease states and immunological phenotypes. Because HLA typing was missing for some donors at each locus, association tests included only the typed subset. A further reported finding was that TCR beta sequences accurately predicted the HLA-A and HLA-B alleles for most subjects in the first cohort. Cytomegalovirus status was reported to be diagnosed by the classifier with high specificity and sensitivity in both the original and validation cohorts. A later analysis associated 15,000 or so TCR beta sequences with specific HLA alleles at a false discovery rate of 0.05. Compared with equally common non-associated chains, HLA-associated TCR beta chains in a later analysis were more clonally expanded and had lower generation probabilities. A later analysis found that TCR association rates varied across HLA loci, with DRB1 alleles showing the most associated TCRs and HLA-C alleles the fewest. In an earlier analysis of around 600 of the donors, most TCR beta V segments appeared in productive rearrangements about 90% or about 30% of the time, broadly matching IMGT annotations. In a later genetic analysis, a missense DCLRE1C variant was associated with V-gene and J-gene trimming of TCR beta chains, and the association was replicated in an independent cohort. Across donors, most TCR sequences were observed very rarely, whereas some public TCRs were present in many individuals. CMV serostatus was the only immune exposure information available for the cohort. Because counts were too low, roughly 17 rarely observed V segments, including chromosome 9 orphons, were left out of the earlier analysis of some 640 of the donors. Roughly uniform sequencing depth across donors was assumed in presence/absence analyses, although this assumption may not hold. When HLA alleles, especially DR and DQ, strongly co-occurred, TCR associations were difficult to assign to individual alleles.

The cohort consisted of fewer than 700 healthy bone marrow donors. At the time of sampling, every cohort member was nominally healthy, though immune exposures that went unrecorded were likely present. The donor was CMV seronegative and belonged to the group of over 300 seronegative cohort members. Each donor provided a peripheral blood sample, and peripheral blood mononuclear cells were used for TCR beta sequencing. Genomic DNA was extracted from the blood cell samples with the Qiagen DNeasy Blood Extraction Kit. In the case of this clone: It has no known antigen specificity. Base quality data are lacking; no much larger clone is found one base away.

Receptor amplification or capture employed the immunoSEQ multiplex PCR assay. For the multiplex PCR, a mixture combining 60 forward primers for TCR Vbeta segments and 13 reverse primers for TCR Jbeta segments was used. The CDR3 region of rearranged TCR beta genes was amplified from genomic DNA by a multiplex PCR assay. The Illumina HiSeq System was used to sequence the amplified TCR beta libraries as 87-base-pair reads. The authors' pipeline ran thus. Across the 670 or so repertoires, a later analysis counted tens of millions of unique TCR beta chains, about 10 million of which were shared by at least two donors. Raw reads were error-corrected and collapsed into unique sequences by a nearest-neighbor algorithm in which closely related sequences were merged to remove PCR and sequencing errors. V, D and J gene segments were assigned by aligning CDR3 sequences to IMGT reference sequences. For a sequence to be retained, a match of at least six nucleotides was required to both a V gene segment and a J gene segment. A rearrangement was called productive if the CDR3 had no stop codons and remained in frame with V and J, and every other rearrangement was called non-productive. CDR3 was defined according to IMGT convention as the region running from the second conserved V-encoded cysteine to the conserved J-encoded phenylalanine. In an earlier analysis of more than 550 of the donors, sequences lacking an unambiguous match to a single V gene segment were excluded. In an earlier analysis of about 590 of the donors, a V segment was called functional when productive rearrangements were above 56.7%, and segregating when the standard deviation between donors exceeded 5%. A statistical classification framework was built to diagnose cytomegalovirus status from the catalog of TCR beta chain sequences. In a later analysis, TCR nucleotide sequences were compared against IMGT/GENE-DB human TR gene sequences so that V and J genes could be assigned. The TCRdist pipeline was used in a later analysis to assign CDR3 sequences and most-parsimonious VDJ recombination scenarios. In a later analysis, each TCR beta chain was defined by its CDR3 amino acid sequence together with its V-gene family, and reads lacking a unique V-gene family were excluded. In a later analysis, 450 to 600 highly shared, low-generation-probability nucleotide sequences were removed to address suspected cross-contamination and a sequencing artifact. A later analysis calculated a clonal expansion index for each public chain from normalized within-repertoire ranks of inferred template counts. In a later analysis, generation probabilities were computed with a VDJ recombination model fitted to out-of-frame rearrangements, and the resulting probabilities were checked against IGoR. A later analysis scored TCR-TCR, TCR-HLA and TCR-CMV co-occurrence with hypergeometric tests, applying a repertoire-size bias correction to TCR pairs. In a later analysis, false discovery rates were estimated by permuting HLA or CMV assignments 20 times. In a later analysis, co-occurring TCRs were grouped using DBSCAN, with TCRdist sequence similarity added in when clustering inside HLA-allele-positive subsets. For co-occurrence clustering, repertoires with fewer than 30,000 or more than 120,000 public chains were excluded, along with roughly 5 repertoires with anomalous nucleotide sharing. TCRdb mirrors the immuneACCESS table, restricted to in-frame sequences. Some clones are absent from its copies; in checked studies, under half trace to an unresolved V gene, and the reason for the others is unknown. V and J calls and clone size follow that table, whereas D and trimming were derived from the DNA. The sample profile shows tens of thousands of clones; roughly three quarters of them were found once. The top ten clones comprise about 4% of the sample.

The specimen was PBMCs. The clonotype originates from a man in his thirties or forties in good health and CMV-seronegative.

The nucleotide sequence reads TGTGCCAGCAGCCTAGGACTAGAGGTTCAAGGCGAGCAGTTCTTC. The translation is CASSLGLEVQGEQFF. The chain is made from TRBV11-1 and TRBJ2-1; the junction holds 7 bases that match TRBD2. Here V drops 5 bases and J drops 10 bases, and the junction holds 14 bases not matched to any gene. Including cysteine and phenylalanine, the CDR3 has 15 amino acids. The read is trimmed to its CDR3 DNA, 45 bases read in frame from base 1. The germline V gene (reference sequence) gives CDR1 as SGHAT and CDR2 as FQDESV.